These 28 T cell receptor beta chains were all obtained from the same sample, sequenced in a study of Graves' ophthalmopathy and Graves' hyperthyroidism. RNA transcripts yielded amplified TCR beta CDR3 regions. After a first-round RT-PCR with HTBI primers, a second-round multiplex PCR was run. TCRdb re-derived calls from the multiplex PCR reads in MiXCR, one entry per CDR3 protein. Altogether about 740,000 distinct CDR3 sequences are present, roughly 41% being singletons, with the ten largest covering less than 55%. Specimen: peripheral blood. Receptors originate from an adult man with Graves' ophthalmopathy.

About this clonotype: The junction differs from germline at one of its ends, possibly a read error. The chain is built from TRBV15 and TRBJ1-2; no clear D gene. CDR1 is LNHNV and CDR2 is YYDKDF in the germline V gene (reference sequence). This CDR3 region has 16 residues. In DNA form, the CDR3 reads TGTGCCGCCAGCAGCTTGGACTCTGAACGGAACTATGGCTACACCTTC. Its translation is CAASSLDSERNYGYTF.

The chain combines TRBV7-8 with TRBJ2-7, with 9 bases identical to TRBD1. The CDR3 extends over 15 amino acids. The V gene's germline CDR1 is SGHVS and CDR2 FQNEAQ. The J segment lost 3 bases and the V segment lost 5 bases, leaving 8 bases of the junction unmatched. CDR3 region: CASSPTGQGIYEQYF. For the CDR3, the DNA is TGTGCCAGCAGCCCGACGGGACAGGGTATCTACGAGCAGTACTTC.

The V and J genes are TRBV7-2 and TRBJ2-7; 9 bases line up with TRBD1. The CDR3 is made up of 20 amino acids. J gave up 4 bases and V 5 bases, and 24 bases lay outside the gene matches. Per the germline V gene, CDR1 is SGHTA and CDR2 is FQGNSA. The CDR3 spells CASSLGGTGNSHPTEYEQYF. CDR3 bases: TGTGCCAGCAGCCTTGGCGGGACAGGGAATTCCCACCCGACAGAATACGAGCAGTACTTC.

The chain carries TRBV19 and TRBJ1-5, with D unresolved. V gave up 11 bases and J gave up 1 base, with 18 bases separating them. The CDR3 runs 15 residues. Germline V gene sequence: CDR1 LNHDA, CDR2 SQIVND (reference sequence). The CDR3 here is CAWSEGVLSNQPQHF. In DNA, the CDR3 is TGTGCCTGGAGTGAGGGTGTTTTGAGCAATCAGCCCCAGCATTTT. Together with reference TRBV19 and TRBJ1-5, the CDR3 gives the full variable domain: DGGITQSPKYLFRKEGQNVTLSCEQNLNHDAMYWYRQDPGQGLRLIYYSQIVNDFQKGDIAEGYSVSREKKESFPLTVTSAQKNPTAFYLCAWSEGVLSNQPQHFGDGTRLSIL.

The rearrangement links TRBV19 to TRBJ2-2; maybe TRBD1 (5 bases). V was trimmed by 6 bases and J by 1 base, leaving 12 bases between them. The CDR3 has 15 amino acids. Germline values: CDR1 LNHDA, CDR2 SQIVND (reference sequence). Written as DNA, the CDR3 is TGTGCCAGTAGGTCCAGGGCAGAGAACACCGGGGAGCTGTTTTTT. As protein: CASRSRAENTGELFF. Complete variable domain (other parts from reference TRBV19 and TRBJ2-2): DGGITQSPKYLFRKEGQNVTLSCEQNLNHDAMYWYRQDPGQGLRLIYYSQIVNDFQKGDIAEGYSVSREKKESFPLTVTSAQKNPTAFYLCASRSRAENTGELFFGEGSRLTVL.

The table lists this clonotype with many counts. V and J are TRBV10-3 and TRBJ2-7; no firm D call. From germline, CDR1 is ENHRY and CDR2 SYGVKD. V was cut by 0 bases and J by 0 bases, with 12 bases left in between. The CDR3 extends over 16 amino acids. CDR3 sequence: CAISESDGRTSYEQYF. The CDR3 DNA is TGTGCCATCAGTGAGTCGGACGGACGGACCTCCTACGAGCAGTACTTC.

This clonotype was seen a few times. The V gene is TRBV25-1, the J gene TRBJ2-5, with a tentative D call TRBD1 (5 bases). The CDR3 covers 18 residues. V lost 4 bases to trimming and J lost 5 bases, with 26 bases between them. The germline V gene encodes CDR1 MGHDK and CDR2 SYGVNS. In DNA, the CDR3 is TGTGCCAGCAGTGTAGAATCTCTTGGCGCAGGGCCCCGGGAGACCCAGTACTTC. It translates to CASSVESLGAGPRETQYF.

The V gene is TRBV20-1, the J gene TRBJ1-1; 8 bases are shared with TRBD1. Germline lookup yields CDR1 DFQATT and CDR2 SNEGSKA (reference sequence). The CDR3 sequence is 13 residues long. J lost 3 bases, V lost 6 bases, and 6 bases had no gene match. The CDR3 is CSALDRAYTEAFF. CDR3 nucleotides: TGCAGTGCCCTGGACAGGGCATACACTGAAGCTTTCTTT.

The rearrangement links TRBV7-3 to TRBJ1-5; D unclear. Germline V lookup: CDR1 SGHTA, CDR2 FQGTGA. The CDR3 is 11 amino acids. Trimming left V 6 bases short and J 9 bases short, with 9 bases between. The CDR3 coding sequence is TGTGCCAGCAGTTTGGATCCGCCCCAGCATTTT. Residues: CASSLDPPQHF. Together with reference TRBV7-3 and TRBJ1-5, the CDR3 gives the full variable domain: GAGVSQTPSNKVTEKGKYVELRCDPISGHTALYWYRQSLGQGPEFLIYFQGTGAADDSGLPNDRFFAVRPEGSVSTLKIQRTERGDSAVYLCASSLDPPQHFGDGTRLSIL.

This clonotype was seen many times. The gene calls are TRBV29-1 and TRBJ1-2; 9 bases align to TRBD1. The CDR3 runs 13 residues. Germline V CDR1 and CDR2: SQVTM, ANQGSEA. V lost 7 bases to trimming and J lost 4 bases; unmatched junction nucleotides: 7. CDR3 sequence reads: CSAGQGSGYGYTF. Written as DNA, the CDR3 is TGCAGCGCCGGACAGGGGTCGGGCTATGGCTACACCTTC.

The chain is built from TRBV9 and TRBJ1-1, with TRBD1 matching 9 bases. With 4 bases clipped from V and 3 bases from J, the junction kept 7 bases outside the gene matches. The CDR3 spans 15 residues. Looked up from germline, CDR1 is SGDLS and CDR2 is YYNGEE. CDR3 in amino acids: CASSPAGTGYTEAFF. CDR3 nucleotide sequence: TGTGCCAGCAGCCCGGCCGGGACAGGGTACACTGAAGCTTTCTTT.

This chain joins TRBV29-1 and TRBJ2-3; 8 bases align to TRBD2. The CDR3 length is 17 residues. Losses at the gene ends were 2 bases for V and 2 bases for J; bases not matched to a gene: 12. The V gene's germline CDR1 is SQVTM and CDR2 ANQGSEA. The CDR3 loop reads CSVERGGDSFHTDTQYF. Written as DNA, the CDR3 is TGCAGCGTTGAACGGGGGGGGGACTCGTTCCACACAGATACGCAGTATTTT.

The chain carries TRBV10-3 and TRBJ1-2, with no clear D. The germline gives CDR1 ENHRY, CDR2 SYGVKD. This CDR3 is built from 15 residues. V gave up 11 bases and J gave up 4 bases, with 23 bases separating them. CDR3 nucleotide sequence: TGTGCCGGCAGTTACTCGAGCAGCGCGGCCTATGGCTACACCTTC. Translating gives CAGSYSSSAAYGYTF.

At least ten counts were recorded for this clonotype. The chain couples TRBV29-1 to TRBJ2-7, with D maybe TRBD2 (5 bases). Germline V gene sequence: CDR1 SQVTM, CDR2 ANQGSEA. The CDR3 loop spans 12 amino acids. V lost 2 bases and J lost 3, with 8 bases in between. The CDR3: CSVEISVYEQYF. The CDR3 nucleotides read TGCAGCGTTGAAATTAGCGTCTACGAGCAGTACTTC.

Comment on this clonotype: At one end the junction does not follow the germline gene, possibly because of a read error. This rearrangement joins TRBV7-2 to TRBJ1-3, with D maybe TRBD1 (6 bases). CDR3 size: 18 residues. In germline, CDR1 is SGHTA, CDR2 FQGNSA. CDR3 DNA sequence: TGTGCCAGCAGCTTGACAAACAGGGACATCAGCTCTGGGAACACCATATATTTT. Translation: CASSLTNRDISSGNTIYF.

The chain combines TRBV20-1 with TRBJ2-7; 8 bases are a match to TRBD2. V was pared by 6 bases and J by 2 bases, with 15 bases of the junction left unmatched. CDR1 and CDR2 (germline): DFQATT, SNEGSKA (reference sequence). The CDR3 sequence is 16 residues long. CDR3 in amino acids: CSAREGRATTTYEQYF. CDR3 DNA: TGCAGTGCCCGGGAGGGTCGGGCAACCACGACCTACGAGCAGTACTTC.

The chain employs TRBV29-1 and TRBJ2-7; no clear D gene. Germline assignment: CDR1 SQVTM and CDR2 ANQGSEA. This CDR3 is built from 14 residues. Trimming took off 5 bases at V and 1 base at J, with 15 bases between the two ends. The CDR3 loop reads CSVSLVGRSYEQYF. CDR3 nucleotides: TGCAGCGTTTCTCTAGTGGGAAGGTCCTACGAGCAGTACTTC.

The gene calls are TRBV6-2 or TRBV6-3 and TRBJ1-2; D gene ambiguous. The germline gives CDR1 MNHEY, CDR2 SVGEGT. V gave up 5 bases and J gave up 2 bases, with 12 bases separating them. The length of the CDR3 is 14 residues. The CDR3 reads CASSEGIVNYGYTF. In nucleotides, the CDR3 is TGTGCCAGCAGTGAAGGGATAGTAAACTATGGCTACACCTTC.

This clonotype occurred once. The V and J genes are TRBV9 and TRBJ2-5; the D is unclear. CDR1 and CDR2 (germline): SGDLS, YYNGEE. The CDR3 is 13 amino acids. V dropped 7 bases and J dropped 3 bases, with 13 bases sitting between them. The CDR3 DNA follows: TGTGCCAGCTCACCGCAGCCAGAAGAGACCCAGTACTTC. It specifies CASSPQPEETQYF. Full variable domain (remainder filled in from reference TRBV9 and TRBJ2-5): DSGVTQTPKHLITATGQRVTLRCSPRSGDLSVYWYQQSLDQGLQFLIQYYNGEERAKGNILERFSAQQFPDLHSELNLSSLELGDSALYFCASSPQPEETQYFGPGTRLLVL.

This clonotype was detected only a few times. This chain connects TRBV20-1 to TRBJ1-6; a possible D gene is TRBD1 (5 bases). From germline, CDR1 is DFQATT and CDR2 SNEGSKA (reference sequence). The length of the CDR3 is 19 residues. V was trimmed by 0 bases and J by 4 bases, leaving 22 bases between them. CDR3 sequence (DNA): TGCAGTGCTAGAGATCTGGAATCGAGACAGCCGATTTATAATTCACCCCTCCACTTT. This codes for CSARDLESRQPIYNSPLHF.

This clonotype was seen ten or more times. The CDR3 protein is CASSERQGETQYF. The CDR3 nucleotides read TGCGCCAGCAGCGAACGACAGGGTGAGACCCAGTACTTC. This chain uses TRBV5-1 with TRBJ2-5; 7 nucleotides align to TRBD1. Germline trimming cut 4 bases from V and 5 bases from J; bases unmatched to any gene: 5. Germline values: CDR1 SGHRS, CDR2 YFSETQ. The CDR3 loop spans 13 amino acids.

The rearrangement links TRBV15 to TRBJ1-4; 11 nucleotides match TRBD1. CDR1 LNHNV and CDR2 YYDKDF come from the germline V gene (reference sequence). J gave up 10 bases and V 3 bases, and 4 bases lay outside the gene matches. The CDR3 is 14 residues long. CDR3 amino acids: CATSREGTGGKLFF. CDR3 bases: TGTGCCACCAGCAGGGAAGGGACAGGGGGAAAACTGTTTTTT.

On this clonotype: Because the CDR3 is missing its conserved closing phenylalanine or tryptophan, this is likely a read error. No DNA is shown, since the ends of the CDR3 on it are uncertain; the CDR3 is the one TCRdb lists. The chain has TRBV7-8 and TRBJ1-1; the table's D call, TRBD1, has no DNA check behind it. Inclusive of both ends, the CDR3 amounts to 8 amino acids. Germline CDR1 is SGHVS and CDR2 is FQNEAQ. Here the CDR3 reads CASSFNHR.

The table lists this clonotype with a few counts. The V call is TRBV7-9, the J call TRBJ2-7; 16 bases are shared with TRBD2. CDR3 size: 17 residues. J was trimmed by 4 bases and V by 6 bases; bases with no gene match: 9. Germline V CDR1 and CDR2: SEHNR, FQNEAQ (reference sequence). The CDR3 spells CASSATGTSGRAYEQYF. CDR3 DNA sequence: TGTGCCAGCAGTGCCACCGGGACTAGCGGGAGGGCGTACGAGCAGTACTTC.

Note on this clonotype: The conserved closing phenylalanine or tryptophan is absent in this CDR3, likely reflecting a read error. The chain uses TRBV9 and TRBJ1-1; TRBD1 might be the D (5 bases). Per germline, CDR1 SGDLS and CDR2 YYNGEE. Trimming left V 1 base short and J 9 bases short, with 16 bases between. CDR3 size: 14 residues. This CDR3 reads CASSVTQGSTQAFL. In nucleotides, the CDR3 is TGTGCCAGCAGCGTAACCCAGGGCTCTACTCAAGCTTTCCTT.

The chain is built from TRBV10-3 and TRBJ1-6, with D perhaps TRBD1 (6 bases). This CDR3 spans 14 amino acids. Trimming took 4 bases from V and 7 from J, leaving 11 bases between them. Germline V gene lookup returns CDR1 ENHRY and CDR2 SYGVKD. The CDR3 DNA follows: TGTGCCATCAGTGCGGGACACGCAAATTCACCCCTCCACTTT. It codes for CAISAGHANSPLHF.

The chain uses TRBV29-1 and TRBJ2-5, with D perhaps given as TRBD1 or TRBD2 (5 bases each). Germline V lookup: CDR1 SQVTM, CDR2 ANQGSEA. The CDR3 spans 10 residues. CDR3 residues: CTGSGETQYF. In DNA form, the CDR3 reads TGCACAGGGAGTGGGGAGACCCAGTACTTC.

This chain connects TRBV4-3 to TRBJ1-1; 8 nucleotides agree with TRBD1. The V segment lost 0 bases and the J segment 7 bases; nucleotides outside the gene matches: 4. There are 14 residues in the CDR3. The germline V gene encodes CDR1 LGHNA and CDR2 YSLEER. The DNA for the CDR3 is TGCGCCAGCAGCCAAGATGACAGGGGCGTTGAAGCTTTCTTT. Protein sequence: CASSQDDRGVEAFF.